Below are 7 T cell receptor beta chains sequenced from a single sample in a study of regulatory T cells. Study outcomes and limitations: Hydrophobic residues at CDR3 positions 6 and 7 were enriched in conventional CD4+ T cells of CD3G-deficient patients.

No cognate antigen is known for these TCRs. The primer mix had 52 TRBV and 13 TRBJ primers. TCRdb's copy holds only in-frame clones and misses some; the assay was immunoSEQ multiplex PCR. The profile shows some 30,000 clones, more than 85% of them singletons. Sequenced input: conventional CD4+ T cells sorted from blood. These receptors all stem from a child aged 2 to 10 with CD3G deficiency.

The chain is built from TRBV6-1 and TRBJ2-7; D possibly corresponds to TRBD1 (5 bases). V was cut by 6 bases and J by 1 base, with 7 bases left in between. The CDR3 consists of 12 residues. CDR1 and CDR2 (germline): MNHNS, SASEGT. CDR3 DNA sequence: TGTGCCAGCAGGGACACTTCCTACGAGCAGTACTTC. Its translation: CASRDTSYEQYF.

The V gene is TRBV28, the J gene TRBJ2-1; D gene uncertain. V dropped 5 bases and J dropped 3 bases, with 14 bases sitting between them. CDR1 MDHEN and CDR2 SYDVKM come from the germline V gene. The CDR3 is made up of 15 amino acids. CDR3 nucleotide sequence: TGTGCCAGCAGTCCCCACTCACCTAGCTACAATGAGCAGTTCTTC. As protein: CASSPHSPSYNEQFF.

The V gene is TRBV4-1, the J gene TRBJ2-3; maybe TRBD2 (5 bases). V was clipped by 5 bases and J by 0 bases, with 12 bases between them. The CDR3 sequence is 15 residues long. Germline V gene sequence: CDR1 MGHRA, CDR2 YSYEKL. The CDR3 loop reads CASSSHSASTDTQYF. CDR3 DNA sequence: TGCGCCAGCAGCTCCCATAGCGCTAGCACAGATACGCAGTATTTT.

The rearrangement joins TRBV6-1 to TRBJ1-4; 7 positions agree with TRBD1. This CDR3 comprises 15 residues. Germline CDR1 is MNHNS and CDR2 is SASEGT. Trimming cost V 6 bases and J 6 bases; bases outside gene matches: 10. CDR3 amino acids: CASSPDRMGHEKLFF. In DNA, the CDR3 is TGTGCCAGCAGCCCGGACAGGATGGGGCATGAAAAACTGTTTTTT.

V and J are TRBV19 and TRBJ2-2; either TRBD1 or TRBD2 may supply D (6 bases each). CDR1 is LNHDA, CDR2 SQIVND, per germline (reference sequence). V lost 6 bases to trimming and J lost 4 bases, with 15 bases between them. This CDR3 region has 15 residues. The DNA of the CDR3 is TGTGCCAGTAGAAGGGGGGACACTTCCACCGGGGAGCTGTTTTTT. Amino acid sequence: CASRRGDTSTGELFF. The entire variable domain, with the rest obtained from reference TRBV19 and TRBJ2-2, is as follows: DGGITQSPKYLFRKEGQNVTLSCEQNLNHDAMYWYRQDPGQGLRLIYYSQIVNDFQKGDIAEGYSVSREKKESFPLTVTSAQKNPTAFYLCASRRGDTSTGELFFGEGSRLTVL.

The chain combines TRBV28 with TRBJ2-7, with D perhaps given as TRBD1 or TRBD2 (5 bases each). Trimming stripped 6 bases from V and 2 bases from J, with 14 bases between. CDR1 is MDHEN and CDR2 is SYDVKM in the germline V gene. The CDR3 has 14 residues. The CDR3 is CASSARGATYEQYF. The CDR3 DNA reads as TGTGCCAGCAGCGCACGAGGGGCCACCTACGAGCAGTACTTC.

In its sample, this clone was seen a few times. No conserved phenylalanine or tryptophan is present at the end of the CDR3, so a read error is the likely explanation. The DNA is omitted, as the CDR3 cannot be located on it reliably, and the CDR3 follows TCRdb's listing. The rearrangement joins TRBV5-1 to TRBJ2-7. The V gene's germline CDR1 is SGHRS and CDR2 YFSETQ. The CDR3 is 11 residues long, counting both termini. The chain's CDR3 is CASRNSVLAWL.